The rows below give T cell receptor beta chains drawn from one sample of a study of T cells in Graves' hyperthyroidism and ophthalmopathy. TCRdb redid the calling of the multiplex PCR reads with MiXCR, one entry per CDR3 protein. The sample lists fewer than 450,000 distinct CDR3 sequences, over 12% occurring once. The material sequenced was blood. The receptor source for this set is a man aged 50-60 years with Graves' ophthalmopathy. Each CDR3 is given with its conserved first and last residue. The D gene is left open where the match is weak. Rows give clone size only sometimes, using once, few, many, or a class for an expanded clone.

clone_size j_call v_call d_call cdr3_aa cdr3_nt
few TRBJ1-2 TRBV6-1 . CASRYLGVYGYTF TGTGCCAGCCGCTATTTAGGGGTTTATGGCTACACCTTC
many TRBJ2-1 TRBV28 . CASKGTFDNEQFF TGTGCCAGCAAGGGGACCTTTGACAATGAGCAGTTCTTC
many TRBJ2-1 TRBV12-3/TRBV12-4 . CASSETRYNEQFF TGTGCCAGCAGCGAAACGAGATACAATGAGCAGTTCTTC
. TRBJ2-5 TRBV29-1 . CSVALPYQETQYF TGCAGCGTCGCCCTCCCGTACCAAGAGACCCAGTACTTC
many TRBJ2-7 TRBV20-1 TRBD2 CSARILAGVGEQYF TGCAGTGCTAGAATACTAGCGGGAGTAGGCGAGCAGTACTTC
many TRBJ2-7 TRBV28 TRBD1 CASRPPGQGYEQYF TGTGCCAGCAGGCCCCCGGGACAGGGCTACGAGCAGTACTTC
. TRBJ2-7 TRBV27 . CASQRRGTYEQYF TGTGCCAGCCAACGGAGGGGTACGTACGAGCAGTACTTC
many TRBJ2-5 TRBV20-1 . CSARARGSLQETQYF TGCAGTGCTAGAGCTAGAGGGAGTCTGCAGGAGACCCAGTACTTC
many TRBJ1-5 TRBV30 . CAWSVQGSQPQHF TGTGCCTGGAGTGTACAGGGAAGTCAGCCCCAGCATTTT
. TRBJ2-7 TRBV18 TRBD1 CASSPPGQGINEQYF TGTGCCAGCTCACCTCCGGGACAGGGCATCAACGAGCAGTACTTC
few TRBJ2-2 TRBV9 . CASSVASRGELFF TGTGCCAGCAGCGTAGCCTCTAGGGGGGAGCTGTTTTTT